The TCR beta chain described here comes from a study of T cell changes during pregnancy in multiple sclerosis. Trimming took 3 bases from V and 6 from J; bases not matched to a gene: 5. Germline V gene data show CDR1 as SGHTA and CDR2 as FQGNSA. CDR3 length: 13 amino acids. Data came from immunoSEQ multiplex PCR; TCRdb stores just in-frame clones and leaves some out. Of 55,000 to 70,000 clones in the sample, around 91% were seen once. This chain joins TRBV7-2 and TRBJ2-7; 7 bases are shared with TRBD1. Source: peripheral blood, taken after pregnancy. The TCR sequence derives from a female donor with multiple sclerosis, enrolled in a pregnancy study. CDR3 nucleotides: TGTGCCAGCAGCTTTAGACAGGGTTTCGAGCAGTACTTC. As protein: CASSFRQGFEQYF.